The next 23 T cell receptor beta chains were all read from a single sample in a study of T cell repertoires in cytomegalovirus infection. TCRdb analysed the reads with MiXCR anew, one entry per CDR3 protein. The table has 350,000 to 450,000 distinct CDR3 sequences, around 18% seen once. Sequencing input: PBMCs. Every receptor here comes from a human donor in good health (CMV status not recorded). Some clones in this sample may be carry-over from other donors' samples.

This clonotype was counted ten times or more. This chain joins TRBV7-2 and TRBJ2-7, with D unclear. With 1 base removed from V and 3 bases from J, the gap between germline ends came to 10 bases. The CDR3 contains 14 residues. Germline CDR1 SGHTA, CDR2 FQGNSA. CDR3: CASSLVPGDYEQYF. The CDR3 DNA reads as TGTGCCAGCAGCTTAGTTCCAGGCGACTACGAGCAGTACTTC.

The chain joins TRBV5-1 to TRBJ2-6; D perhaps matches TRBD1 (8 bases). The CDR3 runs 18 residues. Trimming took 3 bases from V and 0 from J, leaving 16 bases between them. CDR1 and CDR2 (germline): SGHRS, YFSETQ. CDR3 loop: CASSSGGQASSGANVLTF. CDR3 DNA: TGCGCCAGCAGCTCGGGGGGACAGGCCTCCTCTGGGGCCAACGTCCTGACTTTC.

This clonotype has just a few counts. The gene calls are TRBV5-4 and TRBJ2-7, with D possibly matching TRBD2 (5 bases). The CDR3 sequence is 16 residues long. CDR1 and CDR2 from the germline V gene are SGHNT and YYREEE (reference sequence). V lost 0 bases and J lost 2, with 15 bases in between. The CDR3, as DNA: TGTGCCAGCAGCTTGGGAGGGTTCCTTTCTCCCTACGAGCAGTACTTC. Translation gives CASSLGGFLSPYEQYF.

This clonotype was counted only a few times. The chain couples TRBV5-4 to TRBJ2-3; D is unclear. V lost 2 bases, J lost 2 bases, and 6 bases lay in between. The CDR3 runs 13 residues. Germline-derived CDR1 and CDR2 are SGHNT and YYREEE (reference sequence). For the CDR3, the DNA is TGTGCCAGCAGCTTCCTCCTCACAGATACGCAGTATTTT. As protein: CASSFLLTDTQYF.

This clonotype was found many times. This chain connects TRBV7-2 to TRBJ2-7, with D perhaps TRBD1 (5 bases). Per germline, CDR1 SGHTA and CDR2 FQGNSA. V lost 1 base, J lost 4 bases, and 8 bases lay in between. This CDR3 comprises 13 residues. CDR3 sequence reads: CASSLVRGYEQYF. In DNA form, the CDR3 reads TGTGCCAGCAGCTTAGTTAGGGGTTACGAGCAGTACTTC.

This clonotype has ten or more counts. The gene calls are TRBV6-2 or TRBV6-3 and TRBJ1-1; TRBD1 matches at 7 bases. CDR1 and CDR2 from the germline V gene are MNHEY and SVGEGT. The CDR3 is 16 residues long. Trimming took 3 bases from V and 0 from J; bases not matched to a gene: 7. The CDR3 nucleotides are TGTGCCAGCAGTTATTATCTGGGACAGTTGAACACTGAAGCTTTCTTT. It is translated as CASSYYLGQLNTEAFF.

The gene calls are TRBV10-3 and TRBJ2-7; TRBD2 might be the D (6 bases). There are 12 residues in the CDR3. Germline V gives CDR1 ENHRY, CDR2 SYGVKD. The ends were cut back, 6 bases at V and 10 bases at J, with 16 bases in the middle. CDR3 protein: CAIRITAGEQYF. DNA for the CDR3: TGTGCCATCAGGATAACAGCGGGTGAACAGTACTTC.

This rearrangement joins TRBV7-9 to TRBJ2-1; possibly TRBD1 or TRBD2 for D (5 bases each). This CDR3 contains 16 residues. V was trimmed by 5 bases and J by 4 bases, leaving 18 bases between them. Germline V gene sequence: CDR1 SEHNR, CDR2 FQNEAQ (reference sequence). In DNA, the CDR3 is TGTGCCAGCAGCCCCCCGGGGCCAGGTCTTTACAATGAGCAGTTCTTC. Its protein is CASSPPGPGLYNEQFF.

CDR3 nucleotides: TGCAGCGCCCTGACGGCAGGGGAAAACTATGGCTACACCTTC. Its protein is CSALTAGENYGYTF. The chain has TRBV29-1 and TRBJ1-2; the D gene is possibly TRBD1 (6 bases). CDR1 SQVTM and CDR2 ANQGSEA come from the germline V gene. Trimming left V 7 bases short and J 2 bases short, with 17 bases between. CDR3 size: 14 residues.

This clonotype was observed a handful of times. J is TRBJ2-7 and V is TRBV6-2 or TRBV6-3; D is perhaps TRBD1 (7 bases). The CDR3 covers 16 residues. Between the trimmed V and J ends, which lost 0 bases and 2 bases, there was a span of 14 bases. Germline-derived CDR1 and CDR2 are MNHEY and SVGEGT. CDR3 sequence (DNA): TGTGCCAGCAGTTACTCGGGGGGACAGCCTACCTACGAGCAGTACTTC. Translation: CASSYSGGQPTYEQYF.

This clonotype came up many times. The rearrangement links TRBV2 to TRBJ2-3; D perhaps matches TRBD2 (6 bases). Trimming took 6 bases from V and 6 from J, leaving 10 bases between them. Germline assignment: CDR1 SNHLY and CDR2 FYNNEI. The CDR3 runs to 12 residues. CDR3 coding DNA: TGTGCCAGCAGCCAAAGCGGGGATACGCAGTATTTT. Translating it yields CASSQSGDTQYF. Full variable domain (rest looked up from reference TRBV2 and TRBJ2-3): EPEVTQTPSHQVTQMGQEVILRCVPISNHLYFYWYRQILGQKVEFLVSFYNNEISEKSEIFDDQFSVERPDGSNFTLKIRSTKLEDSAMYFCASSQSGDTQYFGPGTRLTVL.

This clonotype was observed at least ten times. The rearrangement uses TRBV7-2 and TRBJ1-5; no definite D call. The V gene's germline CDR1 is SGHTA and CDR2 FQGNSA. The V gene lost 1 base and the J gene lost 4 bases, with 11 bases spanning the gap. CDR3 length equals 15 residues. The chain's CDR3 is CASSLVAGMNQPQHF. CDR3 DNA sequence: TGTGCCAGCAGCTTAGTTGCAGGTATGAATCAGCCCCAGCATTTT.

In this sample, this clonotype turned up a few times. The V and J genes are TRBV12-3 or TRBV12-4 and TRBJ2-3; a possible D gene is TRBD2 (5 bases). Trimming took off 3 bases at V and 5 bases at J, with 18 bases between the two ends. CDR3 size: 16 residues. The CDR3 sequence is CASSFGGGGRQDTQYF. CDR3 DNA sequence: TGTGCCAGCAGTTTTGGAGGTGGCGGGCGGCAAGATACGCAGTATTTT.

This clonotype was picked up a small number of times. This chain links TRBV7-2 with TRBJ2-2; D ambiguous. CDR3 length equals 16 residues. Per the germline V gene, CDR1 is SGHTA and CDR2 is FQGNSA. The ends were cut back, 5 bases at V and 1 base at J, with 14 bases in the middle. CDR3 sequence reads: CASSPVGVVNTGELFF. CDR3 sequence (DNA): TGTGCCAGCAGCCCGGTTGGGGTAGTGAACACCGGGGAGCTGTTTTTT.

V and J are TRBV7-2 and TRBJ2-1; 13 bases are a match to TRBD2. The V and J ends lost 3 bases and 16 bases, in that order; junction bases with no gene match: 3. This CDR3 region has 12 residues. The germline gives CDR1 SGHTA, CDR2 FQGNSA. In nucleotides, the CDR3 is TGTGCCAGCAGCTTCGGACTAGCGGGAGTATTCTTC. Amino acid sequence: CASSFGLAGVFF.

Many counts were recorded for this clonotype. V is TRBV7-2 and J is TRBJ2-7, with 10 bases fitting TRBD2. The CDR3 contains 14 residues. The trim removed 3 bases at V and 4 bases at J, leaving 3 bases unmatched. Germline CDR1 is SGHTA and CDR2 is FQGNSA. CDR3 bases: TGTGCCAGCAGCTTCGCTAGCGGGGGTTACGAGCAGTACTTC. It yields the protein CASSFASGGYEQYF.

This clonotype occurred a few times. The V and J genes are TRBV6-5 and TRBJ1-1; a possible D gene is TRBD1 (5 bases). This CDR3 comprises 15 residues. V shed 6 bases and J shed 0 bases, with 14 bases lying between them. Germline V lookup: CDR1 MNHEY, CDR2 SVGAGI. The CDR3 reads CASRDRQKMNTEAFF. The CDR3 nucleotides are TGTGCCAGCAGGGACCGACAGAAAATGAACACTGAAGCTTTCTTT.

Ten or more counts support this clonotype. This chain links TRBV7-9 with TRBJ1-1; no firm D call. Per germline, CDR1 SEHNR and CDR2 FQNEAQ (reference sequence). The CDR3 spans 10 residues. The germline V and J ends were trimmed by 11 bases and 7 bases, with 11 bases remaining between them. For the CDR3, the DNA is TGTGCCGGGGAGGAAGGTGAAGCTTTCTTT. Translation: CAGEEGEAFF.

This clonotype occurred a few times. The chain uses TRBV4-1 and TRBJ2-1; D may be TRBD2 (5 bases). This CDR3 contains 17 residues. Germline CDR1 and CDR2: MGHRA and YSYEKL. The V end was cut by 1 base, the J end by 6 bases, with 19 bases between. The chain's CDR3 is CASSQGVKAVLSNEQFF. The CDR3 DNA reads as TGCGCCAGCAGCCAAGGCGTTAAAGCGGTTCTCAGCAATGAGCAGTTCTTC.

This chain uses TRBV18 with TRBJ2-3, with D unclear. Between the trimmed V and J ends, which lost 2 bases and 1 base, there was a span of 13 bases. The CDR3 is 16 amino acids. The V gene's germline CDR1 is KGHSH and CDR2 LQKENI. For the CDR3, the DNA is TGTGCCAGCTCACCAGTTCCCCCCAGCGGCACAGATACGCAGTATTTT. It encodes CASSPVPPSGTDTQYF.

In its sample, this clonotype was seen a few times. This chain connects TRBV6-1 to TRBJ2-1, with unresolved D. Trimming left V 8 bases short and J 4 bases short, with 15 bases between. Germline V gives CDR1 MNHNS, CDR2 SASEGT. The CDR3 runs 14 residues. CDR3: CASGDRLGYNEQFF. The DNA for the CDR3 is TGTGCCAGCGGGGATCGGTTGGGGTACAATGAGCAGTTCTTC.

The chain is built from TRBV5-6 and TRBJ2-1; D is unresolved. Germline values: CDR1 SGHDT, CDR2 YYEEEE. The CDR3 has 12 residues. V lost 1 base to trimming and J lost 10 bases, with 9 bases between them. CDR3 bases: TGTGCCAGCAGCTTGCTTGTGACAGAGCAGTTCTTC. Translating it yields CASSLLVTEQFF.

This clonotype was observed many times. CDR3 loop: CASSFSSGTDTQYF. The DNA for the CDR3 is TGTGCCAGCAGCTTTTCTAGCGGCACAGATACGCAGTATTTT. The chain uses TRBV7-2 and TRBJ2-3; perhaps TRBD2 as D (6 bases). V lost 3 bases to trimming and J lost 1 base, with 8 bases between them. Germline V gene data show CDR1 as SGHTA and CDR2 as FQGNSA. The length of the CDR3 is 14 residues.